This T cell receptor (beta chain) was identified in a study of blood T cell repertoires in COVID-19. Study details: All recovered Cohort 3 donors got two negative PCRs, got clearance, or saw symptom resolution. Spain, Italy and the United States supplied samples that represented acute and convalescent COVID-19. PBMCs, B-cell-depleted T cells, or T cells provided the cDNA or gDNA that made up the material.

Germline CDR1 is SGHNT and CDR2 is YYREEE (reference sequence). The CDR3 extends over 15 amino acids. With 5 bases clipped from V and 4 bases from J, the junction kept 8 bases outside the gene matches. Donors were grouped by their self-reported clinical history. The method was immunoSEQ multiplex PCR; TCRdb's version includes in-frame clones alone and lacks a portion of them. The sample includes around 300,000 clones, more than 75% of them seen just once. Sequenced material: PBMCs or T cells enriched from blood (not recorded which). This sequence was found in an older woman in a cohort exposed to, infected with or recovered from COVID-19 (not recorded which). The J gene is TRBJ2-2, the V gene TRBV5-4; TRBD1 agrees at 7 bases. The CDR3 region has the DNA TGTGCCAGCAGATTTAATTCAGGGGGCACCGGGGAGCTGTTTTTT. It yields the protein CASRFNSGGTGELFF.